The 29 T cell receptor beta chains reported below all come from one sample, sequenced in a study of Ad26.COV2.S vaccination and SARS-CoV-2 variants. The treatment denotes: roughly 19 received Ad26.COV2.S at low or high dose, single or two shots; several received placebo; per-sample allocation not given. The samples date from day 63 after the first vaccine or placebo injection. Sequencing was performed with immunoSEQ multiplex PCR; in TCRdb, only in-frame clones are kept and a portion is missing. The sample has 350,000 to 500,000 clones, 90% seen once. This sample comprised peripheral blood, obtained in a trial of Ad26.COV2.S vaccine versus placebo. These receptors were collected from a person between 18 and 59 years old who received the Ad26.COV2.S COVID-19 vaccine or a placebo.

The CDR3 DNA reads TGTGCCAGCAGCGACAATAGGGGCTACAATGAGCAGTTCTTC. This sequence encodes CASSDNRGYNEQFF. The chain recombines TRBV9 with TRBJ2-1, with D possibly matching TRBD1 (5 bases). The CDR3 is 14 residues long. CDR1 and CDR2 from the germline V gene are SGDLS and YYNGEE. V lost 3 bases and J lost 3, with 10 bases in between.

The chain couples TRBV7-9 to TRBJ2-1; 10 bases are a match to TRBD2. The V gene end was trimmed by 6 bases and the J gene end by 7 bases; junction bases not matched to a gene: 18. The V gene's germline CDR1 is SEHNR and CDR2 FQNEAQ (reference sequence). This CDR3 is 18 amino acids long. CDR3 residues: CASSKGITPSGSQNEQFF. Written as DNA, the CDR3 is TGTGCCAGCAGTAAAGGGATTACGCCTAGCGGGAGTCAAAATGAGCAGTTCTTC.

The chain links TRBV25-1 to TRBJ2-7, with 11 positions matching TRBD2. V was clipped by 6 bases and J by 4 bases; unmatched bases: 8. Per the germline V gene, CDR1 is MGHDK and CDR2 is SYGVNS. This CDR3 spans 15 amino acids. CDR3: CASSGSGRAGYEQYF. For the CDR3, the DNA is TGTGCCAGCAGCGGTAGCGGGAGGGCCGGGTACGAGCAGTACTTC.

The rearrangement joins TRBV18 to TRBJ1-1; 8 bases line up with TRBD1. With V trimmed by 2 bases and J by 0 bases, 2 bases remained unmatched. The CDR3 contains 15 residues. CDR1 and CDR2 from the germline V gene are KGHSH and LQKENI. The CDR3 DNA is TGTGCCAGCTCACCAAGACAGGGGATGAACACTGAAGCTTTCTTT. Its protein product is CASSPRQGMNTEAFF. Full variable domain (rest looked up from reference TRBV18 and TRBJ1-1): NAGVMQNPRHLVRRRGQEARLRCSPMKGHSHVYWYRQLPEEGLKFMVYLQKENIIDESGMPKERFSAEFPKEGPSILRIQQVVRGDSAAYFCASSPRQGMNTEAFFGQGTRLTVV.

The J gene is TRBJ2-3, the V gene TRBV27, with 9 bases matching TRBD2. After removal of 6 bases from V and 2 bases from J, the junction contained 9 bases not matched to a gene. Germline V gene sequence: CDR1 MNHEY, CDR2 SMNVEV (reference sequence). The CDR3 is 16 amino acids. This CDR3 reads CASSTTSGSPTDTQYF. The CDR3 bases are TGTGCCAGCAGCACGACTAGCGGAAGCCCCACAGATACGCAGTATTTT.

This clone showed up just a few times. This rearrangement joins TRBV12-3 or TRBV12-4 to TRBJ2-7; D unresolved. With 1 base removed from V and 9 bases from J, the gap between germline ends came to 10 bases. The length of the CDR3 is 12 residues. Here the CDR3 reads CASSLGGIGQYF. The CDR3 DNA reads TGTGCCAGCAGTTTAGGGGGAATTGGGCAGTACTTC.

Here the CDR3 reads CASSSRVGQNYGYTF. DNA of the CDR3: TGTGCCAGCAGCTCCCGGGTGGGACAGAACTATGGCTACACCTTC. This chain joins TRBV7-2 and TRBJ1-2, with TRBD1 identical over 7 bases. V lost 4 bases, J lost 2 bases, and 7 bases stayed unmatched. Germline V gene sequence: CDR1 SGHTA, CDR2 FQGNSA. The CDR3 is 15 amino acids.

The V call is TRBV28, the J call TRBJ1-5; 7 bases match TRBD1. The germline CDR1 and CDR2 sequences are MDHEN and SYDVKM. CDR3 size: 14 residues. The J segment lost 1 base and the V segment lost 7 bases, leaving 4 bases of the junction unmatched. The CDR3 loop reads CASNPGGSNQPQHF. CDR3 DNA: TGTGCCAGCAATCCAGGGGGAAGCAATCAGCCCCAGCATTTT.

The rearrangement uses TRBV9 and TRBJ2-5, with 7 nucleotides matching TRBD2. The junction had 7 bases not matched to a gene; V was cut back by 0 bases and J by 5 bases. Germline V gene lookup returns CDR1 SGDLS and CDR2 YYNGEE. The length of the CDR3 is 15 residues. The CDR3 DNA is TGTGCCAGCAGCGTAGCCGGGGGGTTTTCGGAGACCCAGTACTTC. Translating gives CASSVAGGFSETQYF. Full variable domain (outside the CDR3, taken from reference TRBV9 and TRBJ2-5): DSGVTQTPKHLITATGQRVTLRCSPRSGDLSVYWYQQSLDQGLQFLIQYYNGEERAKGNILERFSAQQFPDLHSELNLSSLELGDSALYFCASSVAGGFSETQYFGPGTRLLVL.

This sequence joins TRBV9 and TRBJ2-5, with 7 positions matching TRBD1. This CDR3 comprises 13 residues. The ends lost 4 bases at V and 5 bases at J; junction bases unmatched: 5. CDR1 is SGDLS and CDR2 is YYNGEE in the germline V gene. The CDR3 DNA sequence: TGTGCCAGCAGCTTCCGACAGGGCGAGACCCAGTACTTC. Its translation is CASSFRQGETQYF.

CDR3 residues: CASSQGTSEGETQYF. The CDR3 region has the DNA TGTGCCAGCAGCCAAGGGACTAGCGAGGGAGAGACCCAGTACTTC. The chain is built from TRBV4-2 and TRBJ2-5; TRBD2 agrees at 9 bases. The CDR3 length is 15 residues. The J segment lost 4 bases and the V segment lost 1 base, leaving 4 bases of the junction unmatched. Germline V lookup: CDR1 LGHNA, CDR2 YNFKEQ.

J is TRBJ1-4 and V is TRBV14, with 7 bases that match TRBD1. From germline, CDR1 is SGHDN and CDR2 FVKESK. The junction had 8 bases not matched to a gene; V was cut back by 0 bases and J by 4 bases. The CDR3 has 17 residues. CDR3 sequence reads: CASSQDHIDRVNEKLFF. The CDR3 nucleotides are TGTGCCAGCAGCCAAGATCACATCGACAGGGTTAATGAAAAACTGTTTTTT.

Notes on this clone: This same CDR3 is encoded by further DNA sequences in the sample. The chain links TRBV15 to TRBJ2-7, with D unresolved. Trimming shortened V by 1 base and J by 3 bases, and 7 bases separated the two germline ends. This CDR3 is 13 amino acids long. CDR1 is LNHNV, CDR2 YYDKDF, per germline (reference sequence). The CDR3 loop reads CATSRASGYEQYF. Here the CDR3 DNA reads TGTGCCACCAGCAGAGCTTCGGGCTACGAGCAGTACTTC.

The chain joins TRBV11-2 to TRBJ2-2, with unresolved D. In germline, CDR1 is SGHAT, CDR2 FQNNGV. There are 16 residues in the CDR3. The V and J ends lost 5 bases and 0 bases respectively, with 13 bases between them. The DNA for the CDR3 is TGTGCCAGCAGCATTAGATTGGGCGCGAACACCGGGGAGCTGTTTTTT. Protein: CASSIRLGANTGELFF.

The rearrangement joins TRBV4-1 to TRBJ1-2; 7 bases agree with TRBD1. CDR1 is MGHRA and CDR2 is YSYEKL in the germline V gene. The CDR3 runs 17 residues. The V segment lost 4 bases and the J segment 4 bases; nucleotides outside the gene matches: 15. The chain's CDR3 is CASSRGAQGDQTYGYTF. The CDR3 DNA is TGCGCCAGCAGCCGAGGAGCCCAGGGGGATCAGACCTATGGCTACACCTTC.

The chain couples TRBV7-9 to TRBJ2-7; 9 nucleotides align to TRBD2. The CDR3 runs to 15 residues. Trimming at V came to 0 bases and at J to 6 bases, leaving 6 bases not matched to a gene. Germline V CDR1 and CDR2: SEHNR, FQNEAQ (reference sequence). CDR3 in amino acids: CASSLAGREGLEQYF. In DNA form, the CDR3 reads TGTGCCAGCAGCTTAGCAGGGCGGGAGGGCCTCGAGCAGTACTTC. The full variable domain, its missing parts supplied by reference TRBV7-9 and TRBJ2-7, is DTGVSQNPRHKITKRGQNVTFRCDPISEHNRLYWYRQTLGQGPEFLTYFQNEAQLEKSRLLSDRFSAERPKGSFSTLEIQRTEQGDSAMYLCASSLAGREGLEQYFGPGTRLTVT.

The rearrangement links TRBV28 to TRBJ2-7, with 7 bases identical to TRBD2. The V gene end was trimmed by 5 bases and the J gene end by 4 bases; junction bases not matched to a gene: 20. CDR1 is MDHEN and CDR2 is SYDVKM in the germline V gene. The CDR3 has 18 residues. CDR3 nucleotide sequence: TGTGCCAGCAGTCCCTCGCTGGGACTACCGACGGACTCTTACGAGCAGTACTTC. Translating gives CASSPSLGLPTDSYEQYF.

The rearrangement uses TRBV5-4 and TRBJ2-1; 8 positions match TRBD2. Germline values: CDR1 SGHNT, CDR2 YYREEE (reference sequence). Trimming at V came to 0 bases and at J to 0 bases, leaving 5 bases not matched to a gene. This CDR3 is 17 amino acids long. CDR3 loop: CASSLGASGLSYNEQFF. CDR3 coding DNA: TGTGCCAGCAGCTTGGGGGCTAGCGGGCTCTCCTACAATGAGCAGTTCTTC.

This sequence joins TRBV10-3 and TRBJ2-1, with 10 positions matching TRBD2. The CDR3 extends over 14 amino acids. V lost 0 bases to trimming and J lost 9 bases; unmatched junction nucleotides: 2. CDR1 is ENHRY and CDR2 is SYGVKD in the germline V gene. CDR3 loop: CAISESLAGAEQFF. CDR3 sequence (DNA): TGTGCCATCAGTGAGTCCCTAGCGGGAGCTGAGCAGTTCTTC.

The J gene is TRBJ1-2, the V gene TRBV27; 7 bases match TRBD1. The CDR3 sequence is 13 residues long. The ends lost 5 bases at V and 7 bases at J; junction bases unmatched: 7. Germline V gene sequence: CDR1 MNHEY, CDR2 SMNVEV (reference sequence). CDR3 sequence reads: CASSLTGTFGYTF. The CDR3 nucleotides read TGTGCCAGCAGTCTGACAGGGACCTTTGGCTACACCTTC.

The V gene is TRBV5-1, the J gene TRBJ1-4, with unresolved D. CDR1 and CDR2 from the germline V gene are SGHRS and YFSETQ. Trimming took 0 bases from V and 4 from J, leaving 13 bases between them. The CDR3 covers 16 residues. DNA for the CDR3: TGCGCCAGCAGCTTGGGTAATCAGGTGTTTAATGAAAAACTGTTTTTT. Protein: CASSLGNQVFNEKLFF.

The gene calls are TRBV29-1 and TRBJ1-2; weak D call: TRBD1 (5 bases). There are 13 residues in the CDR3. V lost 5 bases and J lost 8, with 18 bases in between. Looked up from germline, CDR1 is SQVTM and CDR2 is ANQGSEA. CDR3 amino acids: CSVQEGRTSGYTF. For the CDR3, the DNA is TGCAGCGTTCAGGAGGGGAGGACGAGCGGCTACACCTTC.

The chain couples TRBV13 to TRBJ2-7; D may match TRBD1 or TRBD2 (6 bases each). Between the trimmed V and J ends, which lost 3 bases and 2 bases, there was a span of 14 bases. The CDR3 runs 15 residues. CDR1 is PRHDT, CDR2 FYEKMQ, per germline (reference sequence). The CDR3: CASSFGVGGTYEQYF. As DNA, the CDR3 is TGTGCCAGCAGCTTTGGGGTGGGGGGCACCTACGAGCAGTACTTC. The complete variable domain, with remaining parts taken from reference TRBV13 and TRBJ2-7, reads AAGVIQSPRHLIKEKRETATLKCYPIPRHDTVYWYQQGPGQDPQFLISFYEKMQSDKGSIPDRFSAQQFSDYHSELNMSSLELGDSALYFCASSFGVGGTYEQYFGPGTRLTVT.

The rearrangement joins TRBV30 to TRBJ1-4; 7 bases map to TRBD1. This CDR3 spans 13 amino acids. Unmatched junction bases numbered 7, after V lost 4 bases and J lost 8 bases. Per the germline V gene, CDR1 is GTSNPN and CDR2 is SVGIG (reference sequence). The CDR3: CAWTPGQWEKLFF. As DNA, the CDR3 is TGTGCCTGGACACCGGGACAGTGGGAAAAACTGTTTTTT.

The chain has TRBV6-5 and TRBJ2-1, with 10 bases aligning to TRBD2. Per germline, CDR1 MNHEY and CDR2 SVGAGI. V lost 8 bases and J lost 5; bases outside the gene matches: 6. The CDR3 covers 14 residues. This CDR3 is CASGQREGNNEQFF. CDR3 coding DNA: TGTGCCAGCGGTCAGCGGGAGGGGAACAATGAGCAGTTCTTC.

The chain links TRBV10-3 to TRBJ1-2, with D unresolved. The CDR3 extends over 13 amino acids. Germline assignment: CDR1 ENHRY and CDR2 SYGVKD. The germline V and J ends were trimmed by 4 bases and 4 bases, with 10 bases remaining between them. The CDR3 is CAISGTDSYGYTF. CDR3 nucleotides: TGTGCCATCAGTGGGACGGATTCCTATGGCTACACCTTC.

The V call is TRBV29-1, the J call TRBJ2-6; D may be TRBD2 (5 bases). Trimming left V 7 bases short and J 0 bases short, with 10 bases between. CDR3 length equals 14 residues. From germline, CDR1 is SQVTM and CDR2 ANQGSEA. This CDR3 is CSAAGGSGANVLTF. CDR3 nucleotides: TGCAGCGCGGCCGGAGGCTCTGGGGCCAACGTCCTGACTTTC.

The gene calls are TRBV18 and TRBJ2-5; no firm D call. The V and J ends lost 3 bases and 13 bases respectively, with 21 bases between them. Germline CDR1 reads KGHSH; CDR2 reads LQKENI. The CDR3 is 14 amino acids. The CDR3 region has the DNA TGTGCCAGCTCACCCCCCAGTGATGGCCTCTCGGTGTACTTC. Its translation: CASSPPSDGLSVYF.

This rearrangement joins TRBV5-4 to TRBJ2-1; D could derive from TRBD1 or TRBD2 (5 bases each). This CDR3 region has 16 residues. From germline, CDR1 is SGHNT and CDR2 YYREEE (reference sequence). V was shortened by 4 bases and J by 5 bases, with 19 bases between the two germline ends. CDR3 in amino acids: CASSTNRDPRNNEQFF. The CDR3, as DNA: TGTGCCAGCAGCACCAACCGGGACCCGCGCAACAATGAGCAGTTCTTC.